The clone carrying this T cell receptor beta chain was counted many times. The sample originates from a study of T cells after yellow fever vaccination. Each CDR3 protein is one row after TCRdb ran MiXCR on the 5' RACE reads. Of some 350,000 distinct CDR3 sequences listed, approximately 4.2% are singletons. The germline V gene has CDR1 SGHVS and CDR2 FNYEAQ. The CDR3 totals 16 residues. The V segment lost 2 bases and the J segment 4 bases; nucleotides outside the gene matches: 6. The source is a young man who received the YFV17D yellow fever vaccine. Specimen: PBMCs, collected 5 days after the yellow fever booster vaccination. The genes are TRBV7-6 and TRBJ2-1, with TRBD2 identical over 9 bases. CDR3 residues: CASSLFPSGKYNEQFF. DNA of the CDR3: TGTGCCAGCAGCTTATTTCCTAGCGGGAAGTACAATGAGCAGTTCTTC.